Listed below are T cell receptor beta chains from one sample, sequenced in a study of glioma-infiltrating T cells. TCRdb independently ran MiXCR on the multiplex PCR reads; one entry per CDR3 protein. The data hold approximately 120,000 distinct CDR3 sequences, with more than 20% observed a single time. The sample comprised glioma tissue, nonneoplastic brain tissue, or PBMCs (not recorded which). The receptor set was obtained from a human donor with low-grade glioma or glioblastoma, undergoing nonglioma brain surgery, or in good health (not recorded which). The CDR3 runs from the conserved cysteine through the conserved F or W. Fields, in order: J gene, V gene, D gene, clone size, CDR3 protein, CDR3 DNA. A D gene is named only where the DNA matches it firmly. Clone size, where shown, is once, few, many, or a class for clones that have expanded.

TRBJ2-2 | TRBV4-3 | . | many | CASSQAGDWWTGELFF | TGCGCCAGCAGCCAAGCAGGCGATTGGTGGACCGGGGAGCTGTTTTTT
TRBJ2-7 | TRBV12-3/TRBV12-4 | . | few | CAITKPGNTVYEQYF | TGTGCCATTACCAAACCGGGGAATACGGTCTACGAGCAGTACTTC
TRBJ2-3 | TRBV2 | TRBD2 | many | CASSEATGGGDTQYF | TGTGCCAGCAGTGAAGCTACGGGAGGAGGAGATACGCAGTATTTT
TRBJ1-2 | TRBV12-3/TRBV12-4 | . | many | CASRPGGLNNYGYTF | TGTGCCAGCAGACCCGGGGGCCTGAATAACTATGGCTACACCTTC
TRBJ1-4 | TRBV7-6 | TRBD1 | many | CASSPGTGYEKLFF | TGTGCCAGCAGCCCCGGGACAGGGTATGAAAAACTGTTTTTT
TRBJ2-2 | TRBV7-2 | . | many | CASSLVRGQTGELFF | TGTGCCAGCAGCTTAGTCAGGGGCCAGACCGGGGAGCTGTTTTTT
TRBJ1-1 | TRBV7-9 | . | . | CVSSGRENTEAFF | TGTGTCAGCAGCGGCCGGGAGAACACTGAAGCTTTCTTT
TRBJ2-1 | TRBV7-3 | . | few | CASSLDKAAFYNEQFF | TGTGCCAGCAGCTTAGATAAAGCGGCCTTCTACAATGAGCAGTTCTTC
TRBJ2-7 | TRBV6-2/TRBV6-3 | . | . | CACSELALTGERYF | TGTGCCTGCAGTGAACTAGCCCTGACTGGAGAGCGGTACTTC
TRBJ1-2 | TRBV19 | . | few | CASSLQVARLNYGYTF | TGTGCCAGTAGCCTACAGGTAGCCAGGTTAAACTATGGCTACACCTTC
TRBJ2-1 | TRBV20-1 | . | many | CSARGVSVSGSYNEQFF | TGCAGTGCTAGAGGGGTCTCTGTGAGCGGGTCCTACAATGAGCAGTTCTTC
TRBJ1-6 | TRBV19 | . | many | CASGQNNSPLHF | TGTGCCAGTGGACAGAATAATTCACCCCTCCACTTT
TRBJ1-1 | TRBV29-1 | TRBD1 | once | CSVGGQLMKTEAFF | TGCAGCGTTGGGGGACAGCTGATGAAAACTGAAGCTTTCTTT
TRBJ2-7 | TRBV7-2 | . | many | CASSMISYEQYF | TGTGCCAGCAGCATGATCTCCTACGAGCAGTACTTC
TRBJ1-1 | TRBV5-1 | . | many | CASSQTGTEAFF | TGCGCCAGCAGCCAGACAGGAACCGAAGCTTTCTTT
TRBJ1-5 | TRBV20-1 | . | . | CSVRWGLSNQPQHF | TGCAGTGTTAGGTGGGGACTGAGCAATCAGCCCCAGCATTTT
TRBJ2-7 | TRBV28 | TRBD2 | many | CASMGSGTSGFYEQYF | TGTGCCAGCATGGGATCCGGGACTAGCGGCTTTTACGAGCAGTACTTC
TRBJ2-7 | TRBV29-1 | TRBD2 | . | CSVETGTSGSYEHYF | TGCAGCGTTGAGACAGGGACTAGCGGGTCCTACGAGCATTACTTC
TRBJ2-7 | TRBV4-3 | . | many | CASSHNTGSEQYF | TGCGCCAGCAGCCATAATACCGGGAGCGAGCAGTACTTC
TRBJ2-7 | TRBV19 | TRBD2 | . | CASKFSSSGTYEQYF | TGTGCCAGTAAGTTCTCGAGTAGCGGGACCTACGAGCAGTACTTC
TRBJ1-2 | TRBV7-6 | TRBD1 | many | CASSLVPGQGQSYTF | TGTGCCAGCAGCTTAGTCCCGGGACAGGGGCAAAGCTACACCTTC
TRBJ2-3 | TRBV20-1 | TRBD2 | many | CSATGLAKTDTQYF | TGCAGTGCCACAGGACTAGCGAAGACAGATACGCAGTATTTT
TRBJ1-1 | TRBV20-1 | TRBD1 | many | CSARDLGTGGGDPQDTEAFF | TGCAGTGCTAGAGATCTAGGGACAGGGGGCGGGGATCCGCAGGACACTGAAGCTTTCTTT
TRBJ2-7 | TRBV6-2/TRBV6-3 | TRBD1 | many | CASSYSGTGSPYEQYF | TGTGCCAGCAGTTACTCGGGGACAGGGAGTCCCTACGAGCAGTACTTC
TRBJ1-6 | TRBV12-3/TRBV12-4 | . | . | CASSRDLVSPLHF | TGTGCCAGCAGTCGAGACCTGGTTAGCCCCCTCCACTTT
TRBJ2-1 | TRBV29-1 | . | . | CSVEKTNSYNEQFF | TGCAGCGTTGAAAAAACTAACTCCTACAATGAGCAGTTCTTC
TRBJ2-7 | TRBV4-1 | TRBD2 | many | CASSQQGLANNEQYF | TGCGCCAGCAGCCAACAGGGACTAGCGAACAACGAGCAGTACTTC
TRBJ2-7 | TRBV7-2 | TRBD2 | many | CASSLTMASGRTSSYEQYF | TGTGCCAGCAGCTTAACGATGGCTAGCGGGAGGACGAGCTCCTACGAGCAGTACTTC
TRBJ2-2 | TRBV14 | TRBD1 | many | CASRSGNRGIGELFF | TGTGCCAGCAGAAGCGGAAACAGGGGAATCGGGGAGCTGTTTTTT
TRBJ1-3 | TRBV12-3/TRBV12-4 | TRBD1 | . | CASSLRGLSGNTIYF | TGTGCCAGCAGTTTAAGGGGGCTCTCTGGAAACACCATATATTTT
TRBJ1-6 | TRBV6-2/TRBV6-3 | TRBD1 | . | CASSSRGTDFSSNSPLPF | TGTGCCAGCAGTTCCCGCGGGACAGACTTCTCCTCTAATTCCCCCCTCCCCTTT
TRBJ2-4 | TRBV2 | . | . | CASSEAAFRMHAPGTKNIQCF | TGTGCCAGCAGTGAAGCCGCTTTCAGGATGCACGCTCCTGGAACCAAAAACATTCAGTGCTTC
TRBJ2-5 | TRBV5-4 | TRBD1 | . | CASSDRGERETQYF | TGTGCCAGCAGCGACAGGGGAGAGAGAGAGACCCAGTACTTC
TRBJ2-7 | TRBV28 | . | many | CASRTGTTYEQYF | TGTGCCAGCAGAACCGGGACCACCTACGAGCAGTACTTC
TRBJ2-5 | TRBV7-2 | . | many | CASSLNGGAETQYF | TGTGCCAGCAGCTTAAACGGCGGGGCAGAGACCCAGTACTTC
TRBJ2-5 | TRBV4-1 | TRBD2 | . | CASSLGGLAGVPGEETQYF | TGCGCCAGCAGCCTGGGGGGACTAGCGGGAGTACCAGGGGAAGAGACCCAGTACTTC
TRBJ1-1 | TRBV9 | . | . | CASSVGGGENTEAFF | TGTGCCAGCAGCGTAGGTGGAGGGGAGAACACTGAAGCTTTCTTT
TRBJ2-5 | TRBV29-1 | TRBD1 | once | CSVERGPPARVETQYF | TGCAGCGTTGAAAGGGGGCCCCCGGCCCGGGTAGAGACCCAGTACTTC
TRBJ1-2 | TRBV29-1 | . | few | CSVVSSGGGHSGYTF | TGCAGCGTTGTCTCATCGGGCGGGGGCCATAGTGGCTACACCTTC
TRBJ2-5 | TRBV7-9 | . | many | CASSLYGGTDQETQYF | TGTGCCAGCAGCTTATACGGTGGGACTGACCAAGAGACCCAGTACTTC
TRBJ2-7 | TRBV6-2/TRBV6-3 | . | many | CASSYLRHPSDPYEQYF | TGTGCCAGCAGTTACTTAAGACACCCCTCTGACCCCTACGAGCAGTACTTC
TRBJ2-1 | TRBV4-1 | TRBD2 | many | CASSQGRGRSSYNEQFF | TGCGCCAGCAGCCAAGGTCGCGGGAGGAGCTCCTACAATGAGCAGTTCTTC
TRBJ2-7 | TRBV5-1 | TRBD2 | many | CASRLRTSGPNYEQYF | TGCGCCAGCAGGCTTAGGACTAGCGGACCGAACTACGAGCAGTACTTC
TRBJ1-5 | TRBV28 | TRBD1 | many | CASSLGQEYQPQHF | TGTGCCAGCAGTTTGGGACAGGAGTATCAGCCCCAGCATTTT
TRBJ2-7 | TRBV4-1 | TRBD1 | . | CASSIATPGTGYSYEQYF | TGCGCCAGCAGCATCGCTACCCCCGGGACAGGCTACTCCTACGAGCAGTACTTC
TRBJ1-2 | TRBV6-1 | TRBD1 | many | CASSVMTGQSYGYTF | TGTGCCAGCAGTGTTATGACAGGGCAGAGCTATGGCTACACCTTC
TRBJ1-1 | TRBV19 | . | many | CASSIGSRVSQGTEAFF | TGTGCCAGTAGTATAGGCTCCCGGGTGTCGCAGGGGACTGAAGCTTTCTTT
TRBJ2-4 | TRBV12-3/TRBV12-4 | . | many | CASSFRGQAKNIQYF | TGTGCCAGCAGTTTCAGGGGACAAGCCAAAAACATTCAGTACTTC
TRBJ2-5 | TRBV2 | TRBD2 | . | CASTGTSGNQETQYF | TGTGCCAGCACCGGGACTAGCGGGAACCAAGAGACCCAGTACTTC
TRBJ2-3 | TRBV20-1 | TRBD1 | many | CSAQFRDRNPDTQYF | TGCAGTGCCCAATTCCGGGACAGGAACCCAGATACGCAGTATTTT
TRBJ1-1 | TRBV28 | . | many | CASSPGTLNTEAFF | TGTGCCAGCAGTCCCGGGACCCTGAACACTGAAGCTTTCTTT
TRBJ2-6 | TRBV3-1 | TRBD1 | many | CASSQEFPGGISGANVLTF | TGTGCCAGCAGCCAAGAGTTTCCAGGGGGAATCTCTGGGGCCAACGTCCTGACTTTC
TRBJ2-7 | TRBV2 | . | many | CASSRLGYEQYF | TGTGCCAGCAGTAGACTAGGCTACGAGCAGTACTTC
TRBJ1-2 | TRBV7-9 | TRBD1 | . | CASSFRQGHTF | TGTGCCAGCAGCTTCCGACAGGGACACACCTTC
TRBJ2-5 | TRBV11-2 | . | . | CASSSQGSQETQYF | TGTGCCAGCAGCTCGCAGGGGTCCCAAGAGACCCAGTACTTC
TRBJ2-7 | TRBV4-3 | . | many | CASSQDLWYEQYF | TGCGCCAGCAGCCAAGATCTGTGGTACGAGCAGTACTTC
TRBJ2-7 | TRBV11-1 | . | many | CASSLGGLNEQYF | TGTGCCAGCAGCTTAGGGGGCCTGAACGAGCAGTACTTC
TRBJ1-1 | TRBV7-2 | . | many | CASSLEGDYTEAFF | TGTGCCAGCAGCTTAGAAGGAGATTACACTGAAGCTTTCTTT